This T cell receptor (beta chain) originates from a study of T cells after yellow fever vaccination. About the research overall: With SMART-Seq v4 Ultra Low Input, the fractions containing low cell numbers were prepared.

Of note for this clonotype: Its antigen is not identified.

Notes on the study in general: Repertoires sorted by FACS could include abundant clonotypes that are contaminants from the bulk population.

UMIs and a universal primer site were added when TCR cDNA was made by 5'RACE template switching. TCRdb processed the 5' RACE reads anew with MiXCR; each CDR3 protein has one entry. The table lists tens of thousands of distinct CDR3 sequences, 7.5% to 8% of them singletons. CDR3 length equals 12 residues. Germline V gene lookup returns CDR1 GTSNPN and CDR2 SVGIG (reference sequence). Trimming cost V 5 bases and J 14 bases; bases outside gene matches: 11. The genes are TRBV30 and TRBJ2-1, with 8 bases identical to TRBD2. This TCR derives from a man aged 25-45 years who received the YFV17D yellow fever vaccine. Sequenced material: CD8+ T cells sorted from PBMCs, taken on the day of the yellow fever booster vaccination. The CDR3 bases are TGTGCCTGGGACGGATCGGGGGGGTTAGAGTTCTTC. Translated, it gives CAWDGSGGLEFF. Supplemented by reference TRBV30 and TRBJ2-1, the full variable domain reads SQTIHQWPATLVQPVGSPLSLECTVEGTSNPNLYWYRQAAGRGLQLLFYSVGIGQISSEVPQNLSASRPQDRQFILSSKKLLLSDSGFYLCAWDGSGGLEFFGPGTRLTVL.